Following are 15 T cell receptor beta chains from one sample sequenced in a study of Tregs in tolerant kidney transplant recipients. Measured with immunoSEQ multiplex PCR; TCRdb has only the in-frame clones, and not every one. The table includes fewer than 70,000 clones, around four fifths detected once. The sequenced sample was CD4+ T cells from blood. These receptors were taken from a human donor in good health.

CDR3 sequence (DNA): TGTGCCAGCTCACCTCAGGGGCAGGGTACCTATGGCTACACCTTC. Amino acid sequence: CASSPQGQGTYGYTF. The chain employs TRBV18 and TRBJ1-2; maybe TRBD1 (6 bases). V was pared by 3 bases and J by 4 bases, with 15 bases between. This CDR3 spans 15 amino acids. CDR1 KGHSH and CDR2 LQKENI come from the germline V gene.

The chain recombines TRBV9 with TRBJ2-2; the D is unclear. CDR3 size: 15 residues. The V end lost 3 bases, the J end lost 4 bases, and 13 bases lay between the germline ends. Germline loops: CDR1 SGDLS, CDR2 YYNGEE. Here the CDR3 DNA reads TGTGCCAGCAGCGACCGGGCCGTGGGCACCGGGGAGCTGTTTTTT. It specifies CASSDRAVGTGELFF. The full variable domain, with the rest looked up from reference TRBV9 and TRBJ2-2, is DSGVTQTPKHLITATGQRVTLRCSPRSGDLSVYWYQQSLDQGLQFLIQYYNGEERAKGNILERFSAQQFPDLHSELNLSSLELGDSALYFCASSDRAVGTGELFFGEGSRLTVL.

The V and J genes are TRBV30 and TRBJ1-1, with D possibly TRBD1 on 5 matching bases. This CDR3 comprises 13 residues. Trimming pared 5 bases from V and 10 bases from J, leaving 20 bases between. Germline-derived CDR1 and CDR2 are GTSNPN and SVGIG (reference sequence). CDR3 amino acids: CAWGGGGDLRAFF. In DNA, the CDR3 is TGTGCCTGGGGTGGCGGGGGGGACCTCAGAGCTTTCTTT. Full variable domain (rest looked up from reference TRBV30 and TRBJ1-1): SQTIHQWPATLVQPVGSPLSLECTVEGTSNPNLYWYRQAAGRGLQLLFYSVGIGQISSEVPQNLSASRPQDRQFILSSKKLLLSDSGFYLCAWGGGGDLRAFFGQGTRLTVV.

This clone was seen only a few times. The chain joins TRBV30 to TRBJ1-1; tentative D call: TRBD1 (5 bases). Trimming took 3 bases from V and 5 from J, leaving 16 bases between them. The germline V gene has CDR1 GTSNPN and CDR2 SVGIG (reference sequence). CDR3 size: 14 residues. CDR3 nucleotide sequence: TGTGCCTGGAGGCCCTGGGGGTTGAGGACTGAAGCTTTCTTT. Residues: CAWRPWGLRTEAFF.

Only one count was recorded for this clone. V gene TRBV29-1 combines with J gene TRBJ2-4; tentative D call: TRBD2 (5 bases). CDR1 is SQVTM and CDR2 is ANQGSEA in the germline V gene. The CDR3 length is 15 residues. Deletions cut 6 bases from V and 0 bases from J, with 15 bases between. CDR3 sequence (DNA): TGCAGCGTCTTGACCGGACTCTCAGCCAAAAACATTCAGTACTTC. This codes for CSVLTGLSAKNIQYF.

The chain uses TRBV4-1 and TRBJ2-3, with a tentative D call TRBD2 (6 bases). The germline V gene has CDR1 MGHRA and CDR2 YSYEKL. V was cut by 6 bases and J by 6 bases, with 22 bases left in between. There are 16 residues in the CDR3. CDR3 amino acids: CASRSLGLQSLDTQYF. Written as DNA, the CDR3 is TGCGCCAGCAGATCCCTGGGACTTCAATCCCTCGATACGCAGTATTTT.

The chain recombines TRBV7-2 with TRBJ2-2; tentative D call: TRBD2 (6 bases). Trimming shortened V by 2 bases and J by 4 bases, and 8 bases separated the two germline ends. The CDR3 is 14 amino acids. From germline, CDR1 is SGHTA and CDR2 FQGNSA. The CDR3 sequence is CASSLRLVTGELFF. CDR3 nucleotides: TGTGCCAGCAGCTTAAGACTAGTCACCGGGGAGCTGTTTTTT. Looking up the rest from reference TRBV7-2 and TRBJ2-2 gives the full variable domain: GAGVSQSPSNKVTEKGKDVELRCDPISGHTALYWYRQSLGQGLEFLIYFQGNSAPDKSGLPSDRFSAERTGGSVSTLTIQRTQQEDSAVYLCASSLRLVTGELFFGEGSRLTVL.

This clone was counted only a few times. V is TRBV2 and J is TRBJ2-3; D is undetermined. In germline, CDR1 is SNHLY, CDR2 FYNNEI. V was pared by 6 bases and J by 2 bases, with 3 bases between. This CDR3 spans 11 amino acids. The CDR3 protein is CASRVTDTQYF. Here the CDR3 DNA reads TGTGCCAGCAGGGTCACAGATACGCAGTATTTT.

V and J are TRBV6-5 and TRBJ1-2, with TRBD1 as a possible D gene (5 bases). V lost 6 bases to trimming and J lost 4 bases, with 18 bases between them. The germline V gene encodes CDR1 MNHEY and CDR2 SVGAGI. This CDR3 contains 15 residues. CDR3 sequence (DNA): TGTGCCAGCAGGGGGGGTATCGACAGACCCTATGGCTACACCTTC. As protein: CASRGGIDRPYGYTF.

This rearrangement joins TRBV30 to TRBJ2-2; D perhaps matches TRBD2 (5 bases). The V and J ends lost 3 bases and 7 bases respectively, with 6 bases between them. This CDR3 spans 11 amino acids. In germline, CDR1 is GTSNPN, CDR2 SVGIG (reference sequence). The chain's CDR3 is CAWRSGGELFF. The CDR3 DNA is TGTGCCTGGAGGAGCGGCGGGGAGCTGTTTTTT.

This rearrangement joins TRBV19 to TRBJ2-3; D remains ambiguous. The V gene's germline CDR1 is LNHDA and CDR2 SQIVND (reference sequence). The CDR3 contains 14 residues. The V end was cut by 3 bases, the J end by 1 base, with 8 bases between. The CDR3 spells CASSIRVGTDTQYF. In DNA form, the CDR3 reads TGTGCCAGTAGTATTCGGGTGGGCACAGATACGCAGTATTTT.

Only a few counts were recorded for this clone. This chain connects TRBV30 to TRBJ1-2; D gene unclear. This CDR3 spans 14 amino acids. The V and J ends lost 0 bases and 0 bases respectively, with 8 bases between them. CDR1 GTSNPN and CDR2 SVGIG come from the germline V gene (reference sequence). The CDR3 sequence is CAWSVLGANYGYTF. The CDR3 bases are TGTGCCTGGAGTGTACTGGGAGCTAACTATGGCTACACCTTC.

The J gene is TRBJ1-1, the V gene TRBV19, with 7 bases aligning to TRBD1. The CDR3 runs to 15 residues. Trimming cost V 5 bases and J 2 bases; bases outside gene matches: 8. Germline-derived CDR1 and CDR2 are LNHDA and SQIVND (reference sequence). CDR3 amino acids: CASSWARQGNTEAFF. Written as DNA, the CDR3 is TGTGCCAGTAGTTGGGCCCGACAGGGAAACACTGAAGCTTTCTTT. Filled out from reference TRBV19 and TRBJ1-1, the complete variable domain reads DGGITQSPKYLFRKEGQNVTLSCEQNLNHDAMYWYRQDPGQGLRLIYYSQIVNDFQKGDIAEGYSVSREKKESFPLTVTSAQKNPTAFYLCASSWARQGNTEAFFGQGTRLTVV.

This clone occurred once. The chain is built from TRBV19 and TRBJ1-2; D unresolved. Germline assignment: CDR1 LNHDA and CDR2 SQIVND (reference sequence). The CDR3 consists of 14 residues. Trimming took off 2 bases at V and 3 bases at J, with 10 bases between the two ends. This CDR3 reads CASSIHRADYGYTF. CDR3 nucleotide sequence: TGTGCCAGTAGTATACATCGAGCAGACTATGGCTACACCTTC.

The chain carries TRBV30 and TRBJ2-3; possible D gene TRBD1, 6 bases. Trimming removed 3 bases from V and 5 bases from J, with 18 bases in between. This CDR3 contains 15 residues. Germline CDR1 reads GTSNPN; CDR2 reads SVGIG (reference sequence). CDR3 nucleotide sequence: TGTGCCTGGAGGGCAAACTATGGGGGCGGAGATACGCAGTATTTT. Translated: CAWRANYGGGDTQYF.